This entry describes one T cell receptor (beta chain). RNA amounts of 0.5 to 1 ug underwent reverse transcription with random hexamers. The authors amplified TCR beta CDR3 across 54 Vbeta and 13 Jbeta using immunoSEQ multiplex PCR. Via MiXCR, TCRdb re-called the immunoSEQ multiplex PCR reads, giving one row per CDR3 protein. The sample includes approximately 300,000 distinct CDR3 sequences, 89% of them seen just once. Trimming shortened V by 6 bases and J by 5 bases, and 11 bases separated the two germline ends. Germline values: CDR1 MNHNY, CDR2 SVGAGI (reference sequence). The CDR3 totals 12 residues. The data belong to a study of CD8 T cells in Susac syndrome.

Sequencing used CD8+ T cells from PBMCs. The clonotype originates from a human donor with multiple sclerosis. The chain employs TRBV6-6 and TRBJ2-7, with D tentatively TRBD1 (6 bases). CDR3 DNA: TGTGCCAGCAGCCCAGGGGCTAACGAGCAGTACTTC. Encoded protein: CASSPGANEQYF.